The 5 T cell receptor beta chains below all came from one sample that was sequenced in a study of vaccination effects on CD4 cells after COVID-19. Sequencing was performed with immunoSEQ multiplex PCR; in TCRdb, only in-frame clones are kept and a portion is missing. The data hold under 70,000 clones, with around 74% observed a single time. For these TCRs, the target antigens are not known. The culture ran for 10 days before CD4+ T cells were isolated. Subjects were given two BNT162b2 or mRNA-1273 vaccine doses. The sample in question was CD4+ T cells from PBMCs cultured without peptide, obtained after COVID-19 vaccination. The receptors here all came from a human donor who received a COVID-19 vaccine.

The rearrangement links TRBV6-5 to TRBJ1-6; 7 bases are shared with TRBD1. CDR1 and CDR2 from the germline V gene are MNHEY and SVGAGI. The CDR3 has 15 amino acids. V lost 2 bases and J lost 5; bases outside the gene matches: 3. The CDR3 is CASSYDREDNSPLHF. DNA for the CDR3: TGTGCCAGCAGTTACGACAGGGAAGATAATTCACCCCTCCACTTT.

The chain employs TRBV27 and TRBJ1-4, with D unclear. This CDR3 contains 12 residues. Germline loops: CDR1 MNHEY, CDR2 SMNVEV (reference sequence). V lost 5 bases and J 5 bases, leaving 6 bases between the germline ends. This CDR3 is CASSRRNEKLFF. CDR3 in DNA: TGTGCCAGCAGTCGAAGAAATGAAAAACTGTTTTTT.

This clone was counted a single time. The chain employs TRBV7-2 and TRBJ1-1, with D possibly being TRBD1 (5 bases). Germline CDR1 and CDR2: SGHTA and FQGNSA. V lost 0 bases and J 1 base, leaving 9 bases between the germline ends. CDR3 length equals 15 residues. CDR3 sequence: CASSLAGGGNTEAFF. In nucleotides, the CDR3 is TGTGCCAGCAGCTTAGCCGGCGGGGGGAACACTGAAGCTTTCTTT.

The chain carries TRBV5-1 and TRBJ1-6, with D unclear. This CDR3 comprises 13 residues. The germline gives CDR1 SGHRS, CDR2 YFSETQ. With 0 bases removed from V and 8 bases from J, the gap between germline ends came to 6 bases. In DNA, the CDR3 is TGCGCCAGCAGCTTGGCCGGCTATTCACCCCTCCACTTT. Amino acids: CASSLAGYSPLHF.

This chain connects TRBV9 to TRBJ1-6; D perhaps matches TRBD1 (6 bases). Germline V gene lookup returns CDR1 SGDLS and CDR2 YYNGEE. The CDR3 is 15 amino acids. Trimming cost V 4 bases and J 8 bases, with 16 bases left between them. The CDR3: CASSLGGVLDSPLHF. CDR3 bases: TGTGCCAGCAGCCTCGGGGGCGTACTGGATTCACCCCTCCACTTT.